What follows is one T cell receptor beta chain and its context. The specificity of this receptor is unknown. No much larger clone exists at a distance of one base, and base qualities are not known. These data belong to a study of CD8 T cells in Susac syndrome (dated by TCRdb to 2018 to 2020). About the study as a whole: Repertoire sequencing was used to test whether CD8+ T cell activation and differentiation in Susac syndrome was antigen driven. CD8+ T cell repertoire clonality was compared between 12 healthy donors, some 14 Susac syndrome patients and about 15 multiple sclerosis patients. The full study reports these points: The number of individuals in the TCR sequencing and HLA analysis was recognized as being relatively small.

RNA was extracted using the RNeasy kit, and roughly 0.5 to 1 microgram was reverse transcribed with random hexamers. The immunoSEQ multiplex PCR assay, which covers 54 Vbeta and 13 Jbeta segments, was used to amplify TCR beta CDR3 regions. To correct PCR amplification bias, a synthetic template baseline was used for both primer optimization and computational correction. In the paper's pipeline: Reads were annotated to V, D and J genes according to IMGT and were analyzed with immunoSEQ Analyzer, with only productive sequences retained. Clonality was calculated as one minus the Shannon entropy normalized by log2 of the number of productive unique sequences. Public and private clones were assessed among the 100 most prevalent clones of each patient and control. Clones were defined as Susac-specific if absent from the healthy and MS cohorts, from under 1,200 published viral clones and from other ImmuneACCESS disease sequences. TCRdb reprocessing: public reads trimmed at Q25 with fastp, clones called with MiXCR, in-frame beta chains kept. A single entry per CDR3 protein holds the most common genes and DNA from its merged rows. The V and J calls and clone size are TCRdb's, not the authors'. This sample lists 250,000 to 300,000 distinct CDR3 sequences; approximately 85% were detected once. The ten largest clones represent 0.21% of the sample.

Peripheral blood CD8+ and CD4+ T cells from healthy donors, Susac syndrome patients and multiple sclerosis patients were profiled using high-throughput TCR beta sequencing. The multiple sclerosis controls were treatment-naive patients whose relapsing-remitting disease, either stable or active, fulfilled the revised McDonald criteria. Bulk CD8+ and CD4+ T cells were purified by magnetic negative isolation, whereas CD8+ TEMRA cells were enriched by FACS. Blood was collected in EDTA tubes and processed within 24 hours, with PBMCs isolated through density gradient centrifugation. PBMCs destined for TCR sequencing were cryopreserved in liquid nitrogen and later thawed in a 37 °C water bath. The sorted or isolated CD4+, CD8+ and CD8+ TEMRA cells reached a purity of at least 90%. The CDR3 numbers 15 residues from cysteine through phenylalanine. Of all the DNA, just the CDR3 is kept, 45 bases in frame from base 1. V and J lose 4 bases and 2 bases, and a span of 13 bases separates them. As encoded in the germline V gene, CDR1 is SGDLS while CDR2 is YYNGEE.

Recombination joined TRBV9 with TRBJ2-1, with TRBD2 perhaps the D gene, on 6 matching bases. The clonotype comes from a human donor with multiple sclerosis. Sequenced sample: CD8+ T cells from PBMCs. Here the CDR3 is given as CASSLEIAAYNEQFF. The bases read TGTGCCAGCAGCCTTGAAATAGCGGCCTACAATGAGCAGTTCTTC.